This T cell receptor (beta chain) stems from a study of blood T cells in healthy people across ages. PCR was performed a second time for roughly 6 to 12 cycles using a sample-barcoded 5' primer and a J-beta primer mix. Each cDNA was tagged by a template-switch adaptor containing 12 random nucleotides. Each CDR3 protein is one row after TCRdb ran MiXCR on the 5' RACE reads. The sample contains more than 500,000 distinct CDR3 sequences, 27% of which appear only once. The CDR3 is 13 amino acids. Germline assignment: CDR1 KGHSH and CDR2 LQKENI. General observations from the study: It was held that the diversity estimates obtained from one million T cells were underestimates.

A word on this clonotype: Its antigen is currently unknown.

Total RNA, at least 5 micrograms per sample, came from PBMCs. The sample taken for sequencing was blood. The gene calls are TRBV18 and TRBJ2-5, with D unresolved. The J call may be wrong; the DNA end is better matched by TRBJ2-7. The source of this sequence is a woman in her 70s in good health. CDR3 sequence reads: CASSKIGVYEQYF. CDR3 in DNA: TGTGCCAGCTCAAAGATAGGCGTCTACGAGCAGTACTTC.